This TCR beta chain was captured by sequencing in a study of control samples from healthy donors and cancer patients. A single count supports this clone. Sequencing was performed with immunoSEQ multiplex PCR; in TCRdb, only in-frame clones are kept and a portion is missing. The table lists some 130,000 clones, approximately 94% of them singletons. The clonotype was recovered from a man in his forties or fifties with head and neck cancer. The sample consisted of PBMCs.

In nucleotides, the CDR3 is TGTGCCAGCAGCCGGGGGACAGGATCTGGGGCCAACGTCCTGACTTTC. Protein: CASSRGTGSGANVLTF. The chain recombines TRBV4-2 with TRBJ2-6; 8 bases line up with TRBD1. Germline loops: CDR1 LGHNA, CDR2 YNFKEQ. The CDR3 length is 16 residues. Trimming at V came to 4 bases and at J to 1 base, leaving 3 bases not matched to a gene.